These T cell receptor beta chains were read from a single sample in a study of blood T cell repertoires in COVID-19. Only in-frame clones appear in the TCRdb table, and some are missing; sequencing was by immunoSEQ multiplex PCR. The repertoire holds hundreds of thousands of clones, with 85% as singletons. Material: peripheral blood. These receptors originate from a woman younger than 30 with acute or convalescent COVID-19. Both conserved end residues are part of each CDR3. Each record gives: V gene, J gene, D gene, clone size, CDR3 protein, CDR3 DNA. The D gene is left open where the match is weak. Size tells how often a clone was seen (once, few, many) or the class of an expanded clone, and some rows leave it out.

TRBV13	TRBJ1-2	TRBD1	NA	CASSPRDSANYGYTF	TGTGCCAGCAGCCCCCGGGACAGTGCCAACTATGGCTACACCTTC
TRBV14	TRBJ1-2	NA	once	CASSQDPRGSYGYTF	TGTGCCAGCAGCCAAGATCCCAGGGGTAGTTATGGCTACACCTTC
TRBV28	TRBJ2-7	NA	NA	CASRQFYEQYF	TGTGCCAGCAGGCAGTTCTACGAGCAGTACTTC
TRBV6-5	TRBJ2-1	TRBD2	once	CASRTTSGGGNEQFF	TGTGCCAGCAGGACTACTAGCGGGGGGGGCAATGAGCAGTTCTTC
TRBV9	TRBJ1-1	NA	NA	CASSELARVNTEAFF	TGTGCCAGCAGCGAATTAGCGAGGGTGAACACTGAAGCTTTCTTT
TRBV7-9	TRBJ1-2	NA	NA	CASSQRGGYTF	TGTGCCAGCAGTCAAAGGGGGGGCTACACCTTC
TRBV7-8	TRBJ1-2	NA	NA	CASTPRGRGGYTF	TGTGCCAGCACCCCTCGGGGTCGGGGTGGCTACACCTTC
TRBV6-1	TRBJ1-3	TRBD1	NA	CASSERDSGSPGNTIYF	TGTGCCAGCAGTGAAAGGGACAGCGGCTCTCCTGGAAACACCATATATTTT
TRBV24-1	TRBJ2-5	NA	NA	CATSDFSGKETQYF	TGTGCCACCAGTGATTTCTCGGGGAAAGAGACCCAGTACTTC
TRBV13	TRBJ1-5	NA	NA	CASSFGRGSNQPQHF	TGTGCCAGCAGCTTCGGCCGCGGTAGCAATCAGCCCCAGCATTTT
TRBV27	TRBJ2-7	TRBD2	NA	CASSLGLAGDTYEQYF	TGTGCCAGCAGTTTAGGGCTAGCGGGAGATACCTACGAGCAGTACTTC
TRBV11-2	TRBJ2-7	NA	NA	CASSLEHQGFSYEQYF	TGTGCCAGCAGCTTAGAGCATCAGGGTTTCTCCTACGAGCAGTACTTC
TRBV5-4	TRBJ2-7	NA	NA	CASSPGQSYEQYF	TGTGCCAGCAGCCCCGGACAGTCCTACGAGCAGTACTTC